The present TCR beta chain was sequenced within a study of OX40 agonist ivuxolimab in advanced cancers. Study at large: Those treated in dose escalation had hepatocellular carcinoma, melanoma, renal cell cancer or head and neck cancer. Cohort: around 83% men, mean age around 55, aged about 20 to 80. Study findings and constraints: Several nonresponders also turned out to have low normalized T-cell clonal expansion.

A word on this clone: The antigen remains unidentified.

The V end lost 0 bases, the J end lost 2 bases, and 9 bases lay between the germline ends. Germline V gene data show CDR1 as SGDLS and CDR2 as YYNGEE. The CDR3 length is 14 residues. Drawing of blood for sampling happened at baseline, at cycle 4 day 1, and at cycle 7 day 1. TCRdb's table, derived via immunoSEQ multiplex PCR, lists solely in-frame clones and lacks some. The sample holds roughly 35,000 clones, about 76% seen once. The receptor's source is an adult with an advanced solid tumor such as melanoma, head and neck, liver or kidney cancer. The chain joins TRBV9 to TRBJ2-7; D perhaps matches TRBD1 (5 bases). The specimen comprised CD4+ or CD8+ T cells sorted from blood, sampled in a trial of the OX40 agonist ivuxolimab. CDR3 sequence reads: CASSVGTKAYEQYF. The CDR3 DNA sequence: TGTGCCAGCAGCGTAGGGACAAAAGCCTACGAGCAGTACTTC.